The entry that follows covers one TCR beta chain sequence. PCR used 60 Vbeta primers and 13 Jbeta primers. The repertoire was sequenced with immunoSEQ multiplex PCR; TCRdb's copy has only in-frame clones and lacks some. The repertoire includes more than 90,000 clones, more than 80% of them detected once, and about 3.8% sits in the top ten. With V trimmed by 1 base and J by 4 bases, 4 bases remained unmatched. Germline V lookup: CDR1 MGHRA, CDR2 YSYEKL. The CDR3 is 15 residues long. The data were taken from a study of cytomegalovirus exposure and HLA in healthy donors. The chain combines TRBV4-1 with TRBJ2-7, with 10 bases matching TRBD1. The TCR originated in a man aged 25 to 45 in good health and CMV-seronegative. Sequenced input: PBMCs. This chain's CDR3 is CASSQVTGGAYEQYF. The DNA of the CDR3 is TGCGCCAGCAGCCAAGTGACAGGGGGCGCGTACGAGCAGTACTTC.